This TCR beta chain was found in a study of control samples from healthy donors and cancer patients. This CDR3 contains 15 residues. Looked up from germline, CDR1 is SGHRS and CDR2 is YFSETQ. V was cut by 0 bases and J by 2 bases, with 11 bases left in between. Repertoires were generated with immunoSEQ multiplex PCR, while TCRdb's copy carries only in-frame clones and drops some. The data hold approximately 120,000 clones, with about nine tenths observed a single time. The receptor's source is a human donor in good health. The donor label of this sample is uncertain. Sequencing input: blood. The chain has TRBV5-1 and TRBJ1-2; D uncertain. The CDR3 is CASSLGPDVNYGYTF. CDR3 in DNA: TGCGCCAGCAGCTTGGGACCGGACGTCAACTATGGCTACACCTTC.